The 14 T cell receptor beta chains below were found in one sample sequenced in a study of T cells in Graves' hyperthyroidism and ophthalmopathy. Amplification of TCR beta CDR3 regions used RNA as the template. The primer set for the first-round RT-PCR of the TCR CDR3 was HTBI. From the multiplex PCR reads, TCRdb called clonotypes with MiXCR, one entry per CDR3 protein. The sample contains about 250,000 distinct CDR3 sequences, over 12% of which appear only once. The specimen was blood. These receptors were obtained from a woman aged 45-60 years with Graves' hyperthyroidism that later progressed to Graves' ophthalmopathy.

This clonotype was detected many times. This chain joins TRBV29-1 and TRBJ2-3; D unresolved. The V gene lost 1 base and the J gene lost 6 bases, with 23 bases spanning the gap. The CDR3 runs to 17 residues. In germline, CDR1 is SQVTM, CDR2 ANQGSEA. For the CDR3, the DNA is TGCAGCGTTGAAGCGAGGTTTCGGGCCCGGAATTTTGATACGCAGTATTTT. Its protein is CSVEARFRARNFDTQYF.

This sequence joins TRBV20-1 and TRBJ2-7, with D perhaps being TRBD1 or TRBD2 (6 bases each). This CDR3 region has 13 residues. V was trimmed by 6 bases and J by 3 bases, leaving 15 bases between them. The germline V gene has CDR1 DFQATT and CDR2 SNEGSKA (reference sequence). CDR3 coding DNA: TGCAGTGCAGGGGGGCTAGCAGACTACGAGCAGTACTTC. Translating it yields CSAGGLADYEQYF.

This chain connects TRBV6-5 to TRBJ1-1; possible D gene TRBD1, 5 bases. CDR1 MNHEY and CDR2 SVGAGI come from the germline V gene. The CDR3 consists of 15 residues. V lost 0 bases to trimming and J lost 2 bases, with 10 bases between them. CDR3 nucleotide sequence: TGTGCCAGCAGTTACTCGATCAGGGATAACACTGAAGCTTTCTTT. It translates to CASSYSIRDNTEAFF.

This clonotype was seen a few times. The chain is built from TRBV19 and TRBJ2-1, with D perhaps matching TRBD1 or TRBD2 (5 bases each). The V end was cut by 6 bases, the J end by 7 bases, with 13 bases between. The germline gives CDR1 LNHDA, CDR2 SQIVND (reference sequence). The CDR3 spans 13 residues. The CDR3 nucleotides read TGTGCCAGTAGACGGGACCGCTGGAATGAGCAGTTCTTC. This codes for CASRRDRWNEQFF.

This clonotype has ten or more counts. The CDR3 nucleotides are TGTGCCAGCAGCCCTAGCCCAGGCCGTGGGGGGCTCTCCTACAATGAGCAGTTCTTC. It is translated as CASSPSPGRGGLSYNEQFF. The chain combines TRBV28 with TRBJ2-1; tentatively, D is TRBD1 or TRBD2 (6 bases each). Germline assignment: CDR1 MDHEN and CDR2 SYDVKM. The CDR3 spans 19 residues. V was cut by 6 bases and J by 0 bases, with 24 bases left in between. The full variable domain, its missing parts supplied by reference TRBV28 and TRBJ2-1, is DVKVTQSSRYLVKRTGEKVFLECVQDMDHENMFWYRQDPGLGLRLIYFSYDVKMKEKGDIPEGYSVSREKKERFSLILESASTNQTSMYLCASSPSPGRGGLSYNEQFFGPGTRLTVL.

This clonotype was found many times. The J gene is TRBJ1-5, the V gene TRBV10-2; 9 nucleotides match TRBD1. V shed 3 bases, J shed 7 bases, and the junction held 4 bases outside the gene matches. Germline V CDR1 and CDR2: WSHSY, SAAADI. CDR3 length equals 14 residues. In DNA form, the CDR3 reads TGCGCCAGCAGTGATACAGGGGGCCGACAGCCCCAGCATTTT. Amino acids: CASSDTGGRQPQHF.

This clonotype was observed at least ten times. The chain is built from TRBV13 and TRBJ2-1, with D possibly matching TRBD2 (6 bases). Germline V gene lookup returns CDR1 PRHDT and CDR2 FYEKMQ (reference sequence). The V end lost 5 bases, the J end lost 6 bases, and 23 bases lay between the germline ends. This CDR3 spans 17 amino acids. In nucleotides, the CDR3 is TGTGCCAGCAGCGGCCGGGGAAGCGGGTCGGTAGGCAATGAGCAGTTCTTC. This gives the protein CASSGRGSGSVGNEQFF.

In this sample, this clonotype turned up a few times. The chain recombines TRBV19 with TRBJ2-5, with D possibly being TRBD2 (6 bases). This CDR3 spans 13 amino acids. The V end was cut by 7 bases, the J end by 4 bases, with 13 bases between. CDR1 and CDR2 from the germline V gene are LNHDA and SQIVND (reference sequence). CDR3 protein: CASTRLVGETQYF. CDR3 sequence (DNA): TGTGCCAGTACCCGACTAGTTGGAGAGACCCAGTACTTC. Variable domain in full (rest from reference TRBV19 and TRBJ2-5): DGGITQSPKYLFRKEGQNVTLSCEQNLNHDAMYWYRQDPGQGLRLIYYSQIVNDFQKGDIAEGYSVSREKKESFPLTVTSAQKNPTAFYLCASTRLVGETQYFGPGTRLLVL.

There are many counts of this clonotype. V and J are TRBV3-1 and TRBJ2-7, with D maybe TRBD2 (6 bases). Germline V gene sequence: CDR1 LGHDT, CDR2 YNNKEL (reference sequence). V lost 2 bases, J lost 0 bases, and 11 bases lay in between. The CDR3 is 15 residues long. CDR3 DNA sequence: TGTGCCAGCAGCCAAATCGGCGGGGCCTCCTACGAGCAGTACTTC. Translated: CASSQIGGASYEQYF.

The chain has TRBV27 and TRBJ1-4; 9 nucleotides align to TRBD1. Germline assignment: CDR1 MNHEY and CDR2 SMNVEV (reference sequence). The CDR3 sequence is 14 residues long. The V segment lost 7 bases and the J segment 5 bases; nucleotides outside the gene matches: 5. CDR3 region: CASTTDRGNEKLFF. CDR3 sequence (DNA): TGTGCCAGCACCACAGACAGGGGGAATGAAAAACTGTTTTTT. The full variable domain, with the rest looked up from reference TRBV27 and TRBJ1-4, is EAQVTQNPRYLITVTGKKLTVTCSQNMNHEYMSWYRQDPGLGLRQIYYSMNVEVTDKGDVPEGYKVSRKEKRNFPLILESPSPNQTSLYFCASTTDRGNEKLFFGSGTQLSVL.

Ten or more counts support this clonotype. Written as DNA, the CDR3 is TGCAGTGCTAGCTCGACAGGGATGGGGCAGTACTTC. It translates to CSASSTGMGQYF. The genes are TRBV20-1 and TRBJ2-7; the match to TRBD1 covers 7 bases. The V gene's germline CDR1 is DFQATT and CDR2 SNEGSKA (reference sequence). This CDR3 contains 12 residues. V lost 3 bases and J lost 9; bases outside the gene matches: 8.

In its sample, this clonotype was seen many times. The genes are TRBV20-1 and TRBJ2-4, with TRBD1 as a possible D gene (6 bases). The V end lost 1 base, the J end lost 6 bases, and 13 bases lay between the germline ends. CDR1 is DFQATT, CDR2 SNEGSKA, per germline (reference sequence). The CDR3 length is 14 residues. The CDR3 DNA reads as TGCAGTGCTAGAGCGCAACAGGGCAGAAACATTCAGTACTTC. It is translated as CSARAQQGRNIQYF.

This clonotype was seen at least ten times. V and J are TRBV7-9 and TRBJ1-1, with a possible D match to TRBD1 (6 bases). The CDR3 length is 15 residues. Per the germline V gene, CDR1 is SEHNR and CDR2 is FQNEAQ (reference sequence). The V end was cut by 3 bases, the J end by 3 bases, with 14 bases between. CDR3 region: CASSFSGAGDTEAFF. In DNA, the CDR3 is TGTGCCAGCAGCTTCTCAGGGGCGGGGGACACTGAAGCTTTCTTT.

This clonotype came up many times. V gene TRBV27 combines with J gene TRBJ2-2; no clear D. Germline-derived CDR1 and CDR2 are MNHEY and SMNVEV (reference sequence). The CDR3 has 14 amino acids. Trimming left V 4 bases short and J 4 bases short, with 10 bases between. The CDR3 loop is CASSSAGFTGELFF. DNA of the CDR3: TGTGCCAGCAGTTCCGCCGGATTCACCGGGGAGCTGTTTTTT.